The entry below gives a single TCR beta chain sequence along with its context. Its antigen is as yet unknown. The germline V gene encodes CDR1 LNHDA and CDR2 SQIVND (reference sequence). The CDR3 contains 16 residues. The trim removed 7 bases at V and 3 bases at J, leaving 9 bases unmatched. Resections took place in Japan or China from about 2014 to 2017. This entry belongs to a study of immune evolution from preneoplasia to lung adenocarcinoma. General observations from the study: Highest clonality occurred in KRAS-mutant, not EGFR-mutant or double wild-type, nodules. Normal lung had the highest top T cell clone frequencies.

Here immunoSEQ multiplex PCR was the method, and the copy in TCRdb shows in-frame clones only, minus some. The table records several thousand clones, roughly four fifths of them present only once. The material sequenced was FFPE minimally invasive lung adenocarcinoma tissue. The clonotype comes from a person aged 50-70 years with lung adenocarcinoma. The gene calls are TRBV19 and TRBJ2-2; TRBD1 matches at 9 bases. The CDR3 here is CASNSYRDRDTGELFF. The CDR3 coding sequence is TGTGCCAGTAACTCATACCGGGACAGGGACACCGGGGAGCTGTTTTTT.